The 9 T cell receptor beta chains reported below all come from one sample, sequenced in a study of T-cell reconstitution after alpha-beta-depleted transplantation in children. The TCRbeta library was prepared with unique molecular identifiers. TCRdb used MiXCR to reprocess the PCR reads, holding one entry per CDR3 protein. This table has a few hundred thousand distinct CDR3 sequences, about 25% appearing once. The material was PBMCs, obtained before TCRalphabeta/CD19-depleted stem cell transplant. The receptor source for this set is a girl aged 2 to 10 with Fanconi anemia, due to receive a stem cell transplant.

This chain connects TRBV29-1 to TRBJ1-1; D gene unclear. Per germline, CDR1 SQVTM and CDR2 ANQGSEA. Deletions cut 5 bases from V and 1 base from J, with 11 bases between. The CDR3 length is 13 residues. The CDR3 region is CSVQIRRNTEAFF. DNA of the CDR3: TGCAGCGTTCAAATCAGACGGAACACTGAAGCTTTCTTT.

The V and J genes are TRBV29-1 and TRBJ2-5; unclear D gene. CDR3 size: 12 residues. The germline V gene encodes CDR1 SQVTM and CDR2 ANQGSEA. Trimming pared 5 bases from V and 2 bases from J, leaving 9 bases between. CDR3 sequence (DNA): TGCAGCGTTCTTTGGATTCAAGAGACCCAGTACTTC. It translates to CSVLWIQETQYF. Combining the CDR3 with reference TRBV29-1 and TRBJ2-5 gives the whole variable domain SAVISQKPSRDICQRGTSLTIQCQVDSQVTMMFWYRQQPGQSLTLIATANQGSEATYESGFVIDKFPISRPNLTFSTLTVSNMSPEDSSIYLCSVLWIQETQYFGPGTRLLVL.

This chain links TRBV29-1 with TRBJ2-7, with D perhaps matching TRBD1 or TRBD2 (6 bases each). Germline values: CDR1 SQVTM, CDR2 ANQGSEA. CDR3 size: 13 residues. Trimming pared 4 bases from V and 4 bases from J, leaving 14 bases between. CDR3 region: CSVASAGQYEQYF. CDR3 DNA: TGCAGCGTTGCTTCTGCGGGACAATACGAGCAGTACTTC.

In its sample, this clonotype was seen a few times. The chain carries TRBV28 and TRBJ2-7; D remains unclear. Germline CDR1 is MDHEN and CDR2 is SYDVKM. Between the trimmed V and J ends, which lost 5 bases and 3 bases, there was a span of 17 bases. This CDR3 is 15 amino acids long. This CDR3 reads CASSPEQTFDYEQYF. CDR3 nucleotides: TGTGCCAGCAGTCCCGAACAGACCTTCGACTACGAGCAGTACTTC. Full variable domain (missing parts from reference TRBV28 and TRBJ2-7): DVKVTQSSRYLVKRTGEKVFLECVQDMDHENMFWYRQDPGLGLRLIYFSYDVKMKEKGDIPEGYSVSREKKERFSLILESASTNQTSMYLCASSPEQTFDYEQYFGPGTRLTVT.

The chain recombines TRBV7-7 with TRBJ2-3; tentatively, D is TRBD2 (6 bases). This CDR3 is 14 amino acids long. V was pared by 5 bases and J by 2 bases, with 11 bases between. From germline, CDR1 is SSHAT and CDR2 FNYEAQ (reference sequence). The CDR3 DNA reads as TGTGCCAGCAGCATGGAGGGCCCCACAGATACGCAGTATTTT. It translates to CASSMEGPTDTQYF. Combining the CDR3 with reference TRBV7-7 and TRBJ2-3 gives the whole variable domain GAGVSQSPRYKVTKRGQDVTLRCDPISSHATLYWYQQALGQGPEFLTYFNYEAQPDKSGLPSDRFSAERPEGSISTLTIQRTEQRDSAMYRCASSMEGPTDTQYFGPGTRLTVL.

This clonotype has just a few counts. The V call is TRBV28, the J call TRBJ2-5; D is possibly TRBD1 (5 bases). This CDR3 has 14 residues. Trimming shortened V by 2 bases and J by 4 bases, and 11 bases separated the two germline ends. CDR1 is MDHEN, CDR2 SYDVKM, per germline. The CDR3 loop reads CASSLTGYRETQYF. The CDR3 coding sequence is TGTGCCAGCAGTTTAACAGGATATAGAGAGACCCAGTACTTC.

V gene TRBV29-1 combines with J gene TRBJ1-1, with a tentative D call TRBD1 (5 bases). This CDR3 comprises 15 residues. Deletions cut 0 bases from V and 0 bases from J, with 11 bases between. Germline lookup yields CDR1 SQVTM and CDR2 ANQGSEA. CDR3 DNA sequence: TGCAGCGTTGAAGATCCTCGGGGCGTGAACACTGAAGCTTTCTTT. The encoded protein is CSVEDPRGVNTEAFF. Combining the CDR3 with reference TRBV29-1 and TRBJ1-1 gives the whole variable domain SAVISQKPSRDICQRGTSLTIQCQVDSQVTMMFWYRQQPGQSLTLIATANQGSEATYESGFVIDKFPISRPNLTFSTLTVSNMSPEDSSIYLCSVEDPRGVNTEAFFGQGTRLTVV.

V usage is TRBV7-2 and J usage is TRBJ2-7; D not resolved. Germline lookup yields CDR1 SGHTA and CDR2 FQGNSA. Trimming took off 5 bases at V and 1 base at J, with 12 bases between the two ends. CDR3 size: 14 residues. In DNA form, the CDR3 reads TGTGCCAGCAGCCCTATGGTGGGATCCTACGAGCAGTACTTC. This encodes CASSPMVGSYEQYF.

The table lists this clonotype with many counts. This chain links TRBV29-1 with TRBJ2-2; TRBD1 is a possible D gene (6 bases). CDR1 is SQVTM, CDR2 ANQGSEA, per germline. Deletions cut 3 bases from V and 3 bases from J, with 11 bases between. The CDR3 loop spans 14 amino acids. CDR3 coding DNA: TGCAGCGTTGACGGACAGCTAGACACCGGGGAGCTGTTTTTT. Its protein is CSVDGQLDTGELFF.